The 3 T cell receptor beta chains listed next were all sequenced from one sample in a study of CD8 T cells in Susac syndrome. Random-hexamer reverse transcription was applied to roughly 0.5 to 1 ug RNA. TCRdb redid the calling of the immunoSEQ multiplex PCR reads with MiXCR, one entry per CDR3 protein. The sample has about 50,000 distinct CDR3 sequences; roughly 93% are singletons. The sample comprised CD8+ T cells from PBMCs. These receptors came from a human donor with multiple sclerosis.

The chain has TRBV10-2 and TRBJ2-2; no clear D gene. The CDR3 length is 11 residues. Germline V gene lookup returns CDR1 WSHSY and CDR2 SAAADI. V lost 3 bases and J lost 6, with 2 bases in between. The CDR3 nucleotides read TGCGCCAGCAGTGATCCCGGGGAGCTGTTTTTT. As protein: CASSDPGELFF.

The CDR3 reads CASSSTGGRIINYGYTF. As DNA, the CDR3 is TGTGCCAGCAGCTCAACAGGAGGACGTATTATTAACTATGGCTACACCTTC. The rearrangement links TRBV11-2 to TRBJ1-2; weak D call: TRBD1 (5 bases). Germline V gene lookup returns CDR1 SGHAT and CDR2 FQNNGV. With 4 bases removed from V and 1 base from J, the gap between germline ends came to 19 bases. The CDR3 sequence is 17 residues long.

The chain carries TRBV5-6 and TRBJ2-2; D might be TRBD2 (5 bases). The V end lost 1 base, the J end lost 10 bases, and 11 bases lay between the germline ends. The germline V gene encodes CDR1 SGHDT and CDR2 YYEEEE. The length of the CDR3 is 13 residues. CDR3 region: CASSLPSREELFF. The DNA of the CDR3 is TGTGCCAGCAGCTTGCCCAGCCGGGAGGAGCTGTTTTTT.